These 17 T cell receptor beta chains originate from one sample sequenced in a study of human T cells and chemical hapten exposure. TCRdb used MiXCR to reprocess the RACE reads, holding one entry per CDR3 protein. The table has approximately 49,000 distinct CDR3 sequences, around 9.3% seen once. Time point of the sample: patch test 1, 2 weeks after DPC sensitization. Treatment indicated: therapeutic diphenylcyclopropenone sensitization with weekly scalp DPC. The specimen comprised whole blood, sampled in connection with sensitization to the hapten diphenylcyclopropenone (DPC). The receptors here all came from a woman aged 45-59 years with alopecia areata. Some clones in this sample may be carry-over from other donors' samples.

This clonotype was counted many times. The genes are TRBV19 and TRBJ2-1, with 15 positions matching TRBD2. V lost 5 bases and J lost 7; bases outside the gene matches: 6. In germline, CDR1 is LNHDA, CDR2 SQIVND (reference sequence). The CDR3 is 16 amino acids. CDR3 loop: CASSPRTSGRGNEQFF. Here the CDR3 DNA reads TGTGCCAGTAGTCCCCGGACTAGCGGGAGGGGGAATGAGCAGTTCTTC.

The chain links TRBV7-9 to TRBJ1-1; D gene ambiguous. In germline, CDR1 is SEHNR, CDR2 FQNEAQ (reference sequence). V shed 5 bases and J shed 10 bases, with 14 bases lying between them. The CDR3 sequence is 12 residues long. This CDR3 reads CASSQSEARAFF. The DNA of the CDR3 is TGTGCCAGCAGCCAGTCGGAAGCCCGAGCTTTCTTT.

The CDR3 loop is CSVEGSAGNTIYF. DNA for the CDR3: TGCAGCGTTGAAGGGTCAGCGGGAAACACCATATATTTT. This chain uses TRBV29-1 with TRBJ1-3, with no clear D. Germline CDR1 and CDR2: SQVTM and ANQGSEA. The V gene lost 1 base and the J gene lost 4 bases, with 8 bases spanning the gap. CDR3 length: 13 residues.

This clonotype turned up a few times. The chain uses TRBV5-5 and TRBJ2-1; no reliable D call. This CDR3 region has 15 residues. V was shortened by 0 bases and J by 0 bases, with 7 bases between the two germline ends. Germline values: CDR1 SGHKS, CDR2 YYEKEE (reference sequence). CDR3 nucleotides: TGTGCCAGCAGCTTGGGGCAGAGCTCCTACAATGAGCAGTTCTTC. The encoded protein is CASSLGQSSYNEQFF.

The chain carries TRBV20-1 and TRBJ1-1; perhaps TRBD1 as D (6 bases). Between the trimmed V and J ends, which lost 5 bases and 1 base, there was a span of 11 bases. CDR1 and CDR2 (germline): DFQATT, SNEGSKA (reference sequence). The CDR3 spans 13 residues. In nucleotides, the CDR3 is TGCAGTGCTGAGAGGGGACAGAACACTGAAGCTTTCTTT. It codes for CSAERGQNTEAFF.

This clonotype was seen only a few times. The chain has TRBV5-1 and TRBJ1-6, with D unclear. CDR1 and CDR2 from the germline V gene are SGHRS and YFSETQ. The CDR3 spans 16 residues. The ends were cut back, 4 bases at V and 9 bases at J, with 20 bases in the middle. The DNA for the CDR3 is TGCGCCAGCAGCCCCGGGAGCGGGGTGGCAGGTTCACCCCTCCACTTT. Its protein is CASSPGSGVAGSPLHF.

This clonotype was detected a few times. J is TRBJ2-1 and V is TRBV10-3, with TRBD2 matching 12 bases. The CDR3 is 16 residues long. Per germline, CDR1 ENHRY and CDR2 SYGVKD. The junction had 15 bases not matched to a gene; V was cut back by 6 bases and J by 12 bases. As DNA, the CDR3 is TGTGCCATCAGCGCACTAGCGGGAGGAATCCTAGGGGGGCAGTTCTTC. Protein product: CAISALAGGILGGQFF.

This clonotype was counted ten times or more. CDR3 coding DNA: TGTGCCAGCAGCCAGCCCGACAGGGAGAACACTGAAGCTTTCTTT. As protein: CASSQPDRENTEAFF. V gene TRBV7-2 combines with J gene TRBJ1-1; 7 nucleotides match TRBD1. The V gene end was trimmed by 5 bases and the J gene end by 1 base; junction bases not matched to a gene: 7. The CDR3 is 15 amino acids. Germline V gene data show CDR1 as SGHTA and CDR2 as FQGNSA.

The rearrangement joins TRBV20-1 to TRBJ2-1, with D uncertain. This CDR3 has 14 residues. Trimming shortened V by 3 bases and J by 6 bases, and 15 bases separated the two germline ends. Per the germline V gene, CDR1 is DFQATT and CDR2 is SNEGSKA (reference sequence). The CDR3: CSARNEVRFNEQFF. The CDR3 DNA sequence: TGCAGTGCTAGGAACGAAGTGCGCTTCAATGAGCAGTTCTTC.

The rearrangement links TRBV6-2 or TRBV6-3 to TRBJ2-1, with TRBD2 matching over 13 bases. CDR3 size: 17 residues. Germline trimming cut 2 bases from V and 6 bases from J; bases unmatched to any gene: 7. Germline V gene data show CDR1 as MNHEY and CDR2 as SVGEGT. The CDR3 DNA follows: TGTGCCAGCAGTTACCCACCGGGACTAGCGGGACCCAATGAGCAGTTCTTC. Amino acid sequence: CASSYPPGLAGPNEQFF.

This clonotype was counted at least ten times. The genes are TRBV7-6 and TRBJ2-5; TRBD2 is a possible D gene (5 bases). CDR3 length: 12 amino acids. V lost 3 bases to trimming and J lost 4 bases, with 6 bases between them. Per germline, CDR1 SGHVS and CDR2 FNYEAQ. The CDR3 here is CASSLGAETQYF. For the CDR3, the DNA is TGTGCCAGCAGCTTGGGAGCAGAGACCCAGTACTTC.

The rearrangement uses TRBV20-1 and TRBJ1-2, with D maybe TRBD1 (6 bases). The CDR3 has 12 residues. The germline gives CDR1 DFQATT, CDR2 SNEGSKA (reference sequence). V lost 6 bases to trimming and J lost 4 bases, with 12 bases between them. Written as DNA, the CDR3 is TGCAGTGCACAAGGACAGCTCTATGGCTACACCTTC. Its protein is CSAQGQLYGYTF.

This clonotype was picked up many times. The chain combines TRBV29-1 with TRBJ2-1; maybe TRBD2 (6 bases). CDR3 size: 15 residues. Trimming left V 0 bases short and J 8 bases short, with 17 bases between. In germline, CDR1 is SQVTM, CDR2 ANQGSEA. CDR3 amino acids: CSVEDLEGGPDEQFF. The CDR3, as DNA: TGCAGCGTTGAAGATCTCGAAGGAGGGCCTGATGAGCAGTTCTTC.

Of note for this clonotype: With a much larger clone just one base away, this may be a read error. The chain employs TRBV29-1 and TRBJ1-1; 7 bases line up with TRBD1. The V gene end was trimmed by 7 bases and the J gene end by 1 base; junction bases not matched to a gene: 3. From germline, CDR1 is SQVTM and CDR2 ANQGSEA. The length of the CDR3 is 12 residues. The CDR3 coding sequence is TGCAGCGGGGGACAGACGAACACTGAAGCTTTCTTT. This sequence encodes CSGGQTNTEAFF.

This clonotype was seen repeatedly, ten times or more. This rearrangement joins TRBV3-1 to TRBJ2-1; D is uncertain. Germline V gene data show CDR1 as LGHDT and CDR2 as YNNKEL (reference sequence). The CDR3 spans 16 residues. Trimming left V 2 bases short and J 8 bases short, with 19 bases between. The CDR3 coding sequence is TGTGCCAGCAGCCAACAGGTTTCGCCAATAGGCCATGAGCAGTTCTTC. As protein: CASSQQVSPIGHEQFF.

This clonotype was detected only a few times. The V call is TRBV18, the J call TRBJ1-6; D is unresolved. Per germline, CDR1 KGHSH and CDR2 LQKENI. The CDR3 consists of 13 residues. Trimming left V 8 bases short and J 7 bases short, with 12 bases between. The CDR3 is CASASDGNSPLHF. In DNA, the CDR3 is TGTGCCAGCGCCTCGGACGGCAATTCACCCCTCCACTTT. Full variable domain (rest looked up from reference TRBV18 and TRBJ1-6): NAGVMQNPRHLVRRRGQEARLRCSPMKGHSHVYWYRQLPEEGLKFMVYLQKENIIDESGMPKERFSAEFPKEGPSILRIQQVVRGDSAAYFCASASDGNSPLHFGNGTRLTVT.

This clonotype appeared many times. The chain carries TRBV12-5 and TRBJ2-7; the D is unclear. V lost 2 bases to trimming and J lost 3 bases, with 8 bases between them. Germline lookup yields CDR1 LGHNT and CDR2 FRNRAP. The CDR3 has 13 amino acids. This CDR3 reads CASGLTTDYEQYF. CDR3 bases: TGTGCTAGTGGTTTGACGACGGACTACGAGCAGTACTTC. Looking up the rest from reference TRBV12-5 and TRBJ2-7 gives the full variable domain: DARVTQTPRHKVTEMGQEVTMRCQPILGHNTVFWYRQTMMQGLELLAYFRNRAPLDDSGMPKDRFSAEMPDATLATLKIQPSEPRDSAVYFCASGLTTDYEQYFGPGTRLTVT.